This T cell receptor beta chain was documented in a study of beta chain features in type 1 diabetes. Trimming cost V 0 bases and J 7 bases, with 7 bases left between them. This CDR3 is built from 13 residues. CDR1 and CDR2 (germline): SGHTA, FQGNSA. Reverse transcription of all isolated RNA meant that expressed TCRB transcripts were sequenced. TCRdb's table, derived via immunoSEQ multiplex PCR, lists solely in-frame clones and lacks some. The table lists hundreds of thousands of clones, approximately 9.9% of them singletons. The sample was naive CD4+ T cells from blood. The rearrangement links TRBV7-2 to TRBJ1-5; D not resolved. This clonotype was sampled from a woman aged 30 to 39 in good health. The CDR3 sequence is CASSLASGQPQHF. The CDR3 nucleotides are TGTGCCAGCAGCTTAGCCTCGGGACAGCCCCAGCATTTT.